The rows below give T cell receptor beta chains drawn from one sample of a study of metastatic and nonmetastatic thyroid tumors. TCRdb re-called the PCR reads via MiXCR. The data hold over 15,000 clones, with 24% observed a single time. What was sequenced was tumor tissue. All receptors come from a male donor with papillary thyroid cancer or a benign thyroid nodule (not recorded which). Some clones in this sample may be carry-over from other donors' samples. CDR3s include the opening cysteine and the closing phenylalanine or tryptophan. The D gene is left open where the match is weak. Size is omitted from some rows. Given values are once, few, many or a class for expanded clones.

clone size: many
J gene: TRBJ2-1
D gene: .
V gene: TRBV3-1
CDR3 DNA: TGTGCCAGCAGCCTAAGGCATGGGGACAATGAGCAGTTCTTC
CDR3 protein: CASSLRHGDNEQFF

clone size: .
J gene: TRBJ2-3
D gene: .
V gene: TRBV6-1
CDR3 DNA: TGTGCCAGCAGCCGGGACCTCCTCACAGATACGCAGTATTTT
CDR3 protein: CASSRDLLTDTQYF

clone size: .
J gene: TRBJ2-3
D gene: TRBD2
V gene: TRBV10-2
CDR3 DNA: TGCGCCAGCAGTGGAAGAGGGAGGGCAGATAAGCAGTATTTT
CDR3 protein: CASSGRGRADKQYF

clone size: .
J gene: TRBJ2-5
D gene: TRBD1
V gene: TRBV28
CDR3 DNA: TGTGCCAGCAGTATCCCGGGGACAGACCCCCTTACCCAGTACTTC
CDR3 protein: CASSIPGTDPLTQYF

clone size: few
J gene: TRBJ2-6
D gene: TRBD1
V gene: TRBV6-1
CDR3 DNA: TGTGCCAGCAGACTAGGACAGGGGAGCTCTGGGGCCAACGTCCTGACTTTC
CDR3 protein: CASRLGQGSSGANVLTF

clone size: many
J gene: TRBJ2-2
D gene: .
V gene: TRBV9
CDR3 DNA: TGTGCCAGCAGCGTATTGCCAGGGGCCGGGGAGCTGTTTTTT
CDR3 protein: CASSVLPGAGELFF

clone size: .
J gene: TRBJ2-7
D gene: TRBD1
V gene: TRBV7-6
CDR3 DNA: TGTGCCAGCAGCTTGGCAGGGGGCGCGTACGAGCAGTACTTC
CDR3 protein: CASSLAGGAYEQYF

clone size: .
J gene: TRBJ1-2
D gene: .
V gene: TRBV11-2
CDR3 DNA: TGTGCCAGCAGCTTAGATCCAGGGCCTAACTATGGCTACACCTTC
CDR3 protein: CASSLDPGPNYGYTF

clone size: .
J gene: TRBJ1-4
D gene: TRBD1
V gene: TRBV28
CDR3 DNA: TGTGCCAGCAGTTTTGAACAGGGGTCTAATGAAAAACTGTTTTTT
CDR3 protein: CASSFEQGSNEKLFF

clone size: .
J gene: TRBJ1-2
D gene: .
V gene: TRBV11-2
CDR3 DNA: TGTGCCAGCAGCAGAACGTCTGGACCAAACTATGGCTACACCTTC
CDR3 protein: CASSRTSGPNYGYTF

clone size: medium-sized
J gene: TRBJ2-7
D gene: TRBD2
V gene: TRBV20-1
CDR3 DNA: TGCAGTGCTAGAGAGCGGGAGTACGAGCAGTACTTC
CDR3 protein: CSAREREYEQYF

clone size: many
J gene: TRBJ2-5
D gene: .
V gene: TRBV20-1
CDR3 DNA: TGCAGTGCTAGAGATGAGGGCTTAAAAGAGACCCAGTACTTC
CDR3 protein: CSARDEGLKETQYF

clone size: medium-sized
J gene: TRBJ2-7
D gene: .
V gene: TRBV12-3/TRBV12-4
CDR3 DNA: TGTGCCAGCAGTGGGGGGTGGAGGGAGCAGTACTTC
CDR3 protein: CASSGGWREQYF

clone size: many
J gene: TRBJ1-5
D gene: .
V gene: TRBV6-5
CDR3 DNA: TGTGCCAGCAGTTACTCTGGGGACGGGCAGCCCCAGCATTTT
CDR3 protein: CASSYSGDGQPQHF

clone size: many
J gene: TRBJ2-5
D gene: TRBD1
V gene: TRBV5-1
CDR3 DNA: TGCGCCAGCAGCGGGACAGGGGGTCTCCAAGAGACCCAGTACTTC
CDR3 protein: CASSGTGGLQETQYF

clone size: .
J gene: TRBJ2-1
D gene: TRBD2
V gene: TRBV6-5
CDR3 DNA: TGTGCCAGCAGTTACGGTTGGCGGGAGTATGAGCAGTTCTTC
CDR3 protein: CASSYGWREYEQFF

clone size: .
J gene: TRBJ1-1
D gene: TRBD1
V gene: TRBV3-1
CDR3 DNA: TGTGCCAGCAGCCGGTCAGACAGGGACACTGAAGCTTTCTTT
CDR3 protein: CASSRSDRDTEAFF

clone size: .
J gene: TRBJ2-6
D gene: TRBD1
V gene: TRBV11-3
CDR3 DNA: TGTGCCAGCAGCATCATGACAGGGACCGGGGTCAACCTCCTGACTTTC
CDR3 protein: CASSIMTGTGVNLLTF

clone size: medium-sized
J gene: TRBJ2-1
D gene: TRBD2
V gene: TRBV20-1
CDR3 DNA: TGCAGTGCTAGCAGCGGGACTAGAAGGGTTGAGCAGTTCTTC
CDR3 protein: CSASSGTRRVEQFF

clone size: .
J gene: TRBJ2-3
D gene: TRBD2
V gene: TRBV6-1
CDR3 DNA: TGTGCCAGCAGTGAAACGTGGCTAGCGGGAGATACGCAGTATTTT
CDR3 protein: CASSETWLAGDTQYF

clone size: many
J gene: TRBJ1-6
D gene: .
V gene: TRBV4-1
CDR3 DNA: TGCGCCAGCAGCCAAGGATGGAAGAGCTCCTATAATTCACCCCTCCACTTT
CDR3 protein: CASSQGWKSSYNSPLHF

clone size: .
J gene: TRBJ2-3
D gene: .
V gene: TRBV6-1
CDR3 DNA: TGTGCCAGCACAGCCTCAACACGGCAGGGCACAGATACGCAGTATTTT
CDR3 protein: CASTASTRQGTDTQYF

clone size: .
J gene: TRBJ2-3
D gene: .
V gene: TRBV20-1
CDR3 DNA: TGCAGTGCTGACCTAGACACCACAGATACGCGGTATTTT
CDR3 protein: CSADLDTTDTRYF

clone size: many
J gene: TRBJ1-3
D gene: .
V gene: TRBV20-1
CDR3 DNA: TGCAGTGCTAGAGCCGGCGGCTCTGGAAACACCATATATTTT
CDR3 protein: CSARAGGSGNTIYF

clone size: .
J gene: TRBJ2-1
D gene: .
V gene: TRBV10-2
CDR3 DNA: TGCGCCAGCAGTCAGCTCGCGTTCAATGAGCAGTTCTTC
CDR3 protein: CASSQLAFNEQFF

clone size: few
J gene: TRBJ1-2
D gene: .
V gene: TRBV19
CDR3 DNA: TGTGCCAGTAGCCTGAGACAGTTCTATGGCTACACCTTC
CDR3 protein: CASSLRQFYGYTF

clone size: .
J gene: TRBJ2-7
D gene: TRBD1
V gene: TRBV4-1
CDR3 DNA: TGCGCCAGCAGCCAATGGGGACAGGGTCGTAACGAGCAGTACTTC
CDR3 protein: CASSQWGQGRNEQYF

clone size: .
J gene: TRBJ2-7
D gene: .
V gene: TRBV4-1
CDR3 DNA: TGCGCCAGCAGCGAAGGGCCCTATTACTCCTACGAGCAGTACTTC
CDR3 protein: CASSEGPYYSYEQYF

clone size: medium-sized
J gene: TRBJ1-2
D gene: .
V gene: TRBV20-1
CDR3 DNA: TGCAGTGCTAGAGATCAGTCTTGGGTACTCGGCTATGGCTACACCTTC
CDR3 protein: CSARDQSWVLGYGYTF

clone size: .
J gene: TRBJ1-5
D gene: .
V gene: TRBV30
CDR3 DNA: TGTGCCTGGAGTGTACGGGACATGGGTTTTTGTCAGCCCCAGCATTTT
CDR3 protein: CAWSVRDMGFCQPQHF

clone size: few
J gene: TRBJ2-2
D gene: .
V gene: TRBV28
CDR3 DNA: TGTGCCGGGCGGGTTAGCGGCACCGTGGAGCTGTCTTTT
CDR3 protein: CAGRVSGTVELSF

clone size: many
J gene: TRBJ1-6
D gene: .
V gene: TRBV7-3
CDR3 DNA: TGTGCCAGCAGCTTACATTCAGGAAATAATTCACCCCTCCACTTT
CDR3 protein: CASSLHSGNNSPLHF

clone size: .
J gene: TRBJ1-2
D gene: .
V gene: TRBV15
CDR3 DNA: TGTGCCACCAGCAGAGAGGGGGGGGCAGCCTATGGCTACACCTTC
CDR3 protein: CATSREGGAAYGYTF

clone size: .
J gene: TRBJ2-3
D gene: .
V gene: TRBV7-9
CDR3 DNA: TGTGCCAGCAGCCCCGTTGGCACAGATACGCAGTATTTT
CDR3 protein: CASSPVGTDTQYF

clone size: .
J gene: TRBJ1-2
D gene: .
V gene: TRBV6-2/TRBV6-3
CDR3 DNA: TGTGCCAGCAGTTACTCGGGTGAAGGCGTAGGTATCGATGGCTACACCTTC
CDR3 protein: CASSYSGEGVGIDGYTF

clone size: .
J gene: TRBJ2-1
D gene: TRBD2
V gene: TRBV11-2
CDR3 DNA: TGTGCCAGCAGCTTTGGGACTAGCGGATACAATGAGCAGTTCTTC
CDR3 protein: CASSFGTSGYNEQFF

clone size: few
J gene: TRBJ2-3
D gene: .
V gene: TRBV6-1
CDR3 DNA: TGTGCTAGCAGCCAGGTGAGCACAGATACGCAGTATTTT
CDR3 protein: CASSQVSTDTQYF

clone size: .
J gene: TRBJ2-7
D gene: .
V gene: TRBV18
CDR3 DNA: TGTGCCAGCTCACCACCAGACAGCTACGAGCAGTACTTC
CDR3 protein: CASSPPDSYEQYF

clone size: .
J gene: TRBJ2-1
D gene: .
V gene: TRBV20-1
CDR3 DNA: TGCAGTGCCAGAGTGGTGAGGCTAGCGAGGGTCAATGAGCAGTTCTTC
CDR3 protein: CSARVVRLARVNEQFF

clone size: .
J gene: TRBJ2-7
D gene: TRBD2
V gene: TRBV13
CDR3 DNA: TGTGCCAGCAGCCCAGGACTAGCCTCCTACGAGCAGTACTTC
CDR3 protein: CASSPGLASYEQYF

clone size: many
J gene: TRBJ1-2
D gene: .
V gene: TRBV7-3
CDR3 DNA: TGTGCCAGCAGCCTCCTACCCGGCAGGACGGATACCTATGGCTACACCTTC
CDR3 protein: CASSLLPGRTDTYGYTF

clone size: .
J gene: TRBJ2-6
D gene: .
V gene: TRBV28
CDR3 DNA: TGTGCCAGCTTTAATGGACAACTCTCTGGGGCCAACGTCCTGACTTTC
CDR3 protein: CASFNGQLSGANVLTF

clone size: few
J gene: TRBJ1-2
D gene: .
V gene: TRBV27
CDR3 DNA: TGTGCCAACAGTCCGCCAGGGGCGAGAGGCTACACCTTC
CDR3 protein: CANSPPGARGYTF

clone size: .
J gene: TRBJ1-2
D gene: .
V gene: TRBV6-1
CDR3 DNA: TGTGCCAGCAGCGACGGACAGTATGGCTACACCTTC
CDR3 protein: CASSDGQYGYTF

clone size: .
J gene: TRBJ2-7
D gene: TRBD2
V gene: TRBV5-1
CDR3 DNA: TGCGCCAGCAGCAACCTAGCGGGAGGGCCTGGTGAGCAGTACTTC
CDR3 protein: CASSNLAGGPGEQYF

clone size: many
J gene: TRBJ2-7
D gene: .
V gene: TRBV29-1
CDR3 DNA: TGCAGCGTTGAAGATGGAGCCTTTACGGGCTACGAGCAGTACTTC
CDR3 protein: CSVEDGAFTGYEQYF

clone size: medium-sized
J gene: TRBJ2-7
D gene: .
V gene: TRBV20-1
CDR3 DNA: TGCAGTGTTGTGAGAGTTTGGCCTTACGAGCAGTACTTC
CDR3 protein: CSVVRVWPYEQYF

clone size: .
J gene: TRBJ2-2
D gene: .
V gene: TRBV11-2
CDR3 DNA: TGTGCCAGCATCCACGGGGCCGGGGAGCTGTTTTTT
CDR3 protein: CASIHGAGELFF

clone size: .
J gene: TRBJ1-6
D gene: .
V gene: TRBV7-3
CDR3 DNA: TGTGCCAGCAGCGGAGACTTAATTTCACCCCTCCATTTT
CDR3 protein: CASSGDLISPLHF

clone size: .
J gene: TRBJ2-7
D gene: TRBD1
V gene: TRBV27
CDR3 DNA: TGTGCCAGCAGTCTCACAGGGGGCTACGAGCAGTACTTC
CDR3 protein: CASSLTGGYEQYF

clone size: medium-sized
J gene: TRBJ2-7
D gene: TRBD1
V gene: TRBV20-1
CDR3 DNA: TGCAGTGCACGGGACAGCGTAACCTACGAGCAGTACTTC
CDR3 protein: CSARDSVTYEQYF

clone size: .
J gene: TRBJ1-5
D gene: .
V gene: TRBV11-2
CDR3 DNA: TGTGCCAGCAGCCTGGGGGCCAATCAGCCCCAGCATTTT
CDR3 protein: CASSLGANQPQHF

clone size: many
J gene: TRBJ2-7
D gene: .
V gene: TRBV18
CDR3 DNA: TGTGCCAGCTCGACGGGGGCTGAAATCGAGCAGTACTTC
CDR3 protein: CASSTGAEIEQYF

clone size: many
J gene: TRBJ1-1
D gene: .
V gene: TRBV18
CDR3 DNA: TGTGCCAGCTCACTAGGCCGGGGCGGTGCTGAAGCTTTCTTT
CDR3 protein: CASSLGRGGAEAFF

clone size: few
J gene: TRBJ2-1
D gene: .
V gene: TRBV12-3/TRBV12-4
CDR3 DNA: TGTGCCAGCAGTTTAGCTCCTAGCTGGTACGTACACAATGATCAGTTCTTC
CDR3 protein: CASSLAPSWYVHNDQFF

clone size: few
J gene: TRBJ2-2
D gene: .
V gene: TRBV6-2/TRBV6-3
CDR3 DNA: TGTGCCAGCAGTAAACAGGGATTACTCAACACCGGGGAGCTGTTTTTT
CDR3 protein: CASSKQGLLNTGELFF

clone size: many
J gene: TRBJ2-3
D gene: TRBD1
V gene: TRBV6-5
CDR3 DNA: TGTGCCAGCAGTTACTCTCAGGGGGCGCGTCGGACGCAGTATTTT
CDR3 protein: CASSYSQGARRTQYF

clone size: .
J gene: TRBJ2-3
D gene: .
V gene: TRBV5-1
CDR3 DNA: TGCGCCAGCTCCTCTAGCGTGAGGGTCGATATGCAGTATTTT
CDR3 protein: CASSSSVRVDMQYF

clone size: many
J gene: TRBJ2-6
D gene: .
V gene: TRBV30
CDR3 DNA: TGTGCCTGGAGTGTACCCGGGGGGCAAGGGGCCAACGTCCTGACTTTC
CDR3 protein: CAWSVPGGQGANVLTF

clone size: .
J gene: TRBJ2-7
D gene: TRBD1
V gene: TRBV7-9
CDR3 DNA: TGTGCCAGCAGCTTAGAAGGGGGCGGCTACGAGCAGTACTTC
CDR3 protein: CASSLEGGGYEQYF